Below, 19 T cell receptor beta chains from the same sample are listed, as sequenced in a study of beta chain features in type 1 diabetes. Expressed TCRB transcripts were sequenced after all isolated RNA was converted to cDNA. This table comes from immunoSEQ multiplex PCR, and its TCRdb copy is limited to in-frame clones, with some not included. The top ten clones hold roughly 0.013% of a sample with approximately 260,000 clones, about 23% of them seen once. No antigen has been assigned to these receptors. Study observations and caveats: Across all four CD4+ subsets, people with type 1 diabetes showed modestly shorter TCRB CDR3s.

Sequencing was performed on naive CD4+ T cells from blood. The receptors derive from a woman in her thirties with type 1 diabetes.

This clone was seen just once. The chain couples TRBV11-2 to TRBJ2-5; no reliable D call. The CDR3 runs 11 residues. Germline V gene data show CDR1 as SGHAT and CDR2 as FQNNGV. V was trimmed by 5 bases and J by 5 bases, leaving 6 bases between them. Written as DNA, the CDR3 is TGTGCCAGCAGCCCTTTTGAGACCCAGTACTTC. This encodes CASSPFETQYF.

The CDR3 here is CASSPDISGGTPSYNEQFF. The CDR3 bases are TGTGCCAGCAGTCCTGATATTAGCGGGGGTACCCCCTCCTACAATGAGCAGTTCTTC. The genes are TRBV7-9 and TRBJ2-1; 9 nucleotides align to TRBD2. Per germline, CDR1 SEHNR and CDR2 FQNEAQ (reference sequence). The CDR3 runs 19 residues. With 6 bases clipped from V and 0 bases from J, the junction kept 15 bases outside the gene matches.

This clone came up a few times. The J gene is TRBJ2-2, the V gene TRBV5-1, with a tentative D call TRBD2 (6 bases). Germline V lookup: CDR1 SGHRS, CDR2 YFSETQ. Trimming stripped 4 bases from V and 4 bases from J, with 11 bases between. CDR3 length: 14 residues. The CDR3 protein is CASSPGTFTGELFF. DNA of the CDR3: TGCGCCAGCAGCCCGGGGACTTTCACCGGGGAGCTGTTTTTT.

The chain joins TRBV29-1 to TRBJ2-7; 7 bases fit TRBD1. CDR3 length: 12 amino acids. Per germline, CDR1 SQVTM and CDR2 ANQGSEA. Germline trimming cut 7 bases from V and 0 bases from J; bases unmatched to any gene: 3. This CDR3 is CSASGGSYEQYF. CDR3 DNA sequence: TGCAGCGCCTCAGGGGGCTCCTACGAGCAGTACTTC.

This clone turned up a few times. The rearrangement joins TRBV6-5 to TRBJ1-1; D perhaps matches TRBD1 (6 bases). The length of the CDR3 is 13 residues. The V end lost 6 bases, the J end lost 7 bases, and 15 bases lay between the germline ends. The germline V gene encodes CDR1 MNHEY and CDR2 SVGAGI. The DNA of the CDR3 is TGTGCCAGCAGAACAACAGGGACCCTTGAAGCTTTCTTT. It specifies CASRTTGTLEAFF.

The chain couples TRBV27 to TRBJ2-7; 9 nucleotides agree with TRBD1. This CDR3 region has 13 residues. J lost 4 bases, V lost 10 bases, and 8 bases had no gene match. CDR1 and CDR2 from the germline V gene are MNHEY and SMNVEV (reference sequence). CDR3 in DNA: TGTGCCAACCTTACGGACAGGGGTTACGAGCAGTACTTC. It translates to CANLTDRGYEQYF.

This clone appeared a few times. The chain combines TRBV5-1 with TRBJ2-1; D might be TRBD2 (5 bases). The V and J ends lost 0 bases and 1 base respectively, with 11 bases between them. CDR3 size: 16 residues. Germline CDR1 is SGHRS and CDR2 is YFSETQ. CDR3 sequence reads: CASSLAETGSYNEQFF. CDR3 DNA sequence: TGCGCCAGCAGCTTGGCCGAGACGGGGTCCTACAATGAGCAGTTCTTC.

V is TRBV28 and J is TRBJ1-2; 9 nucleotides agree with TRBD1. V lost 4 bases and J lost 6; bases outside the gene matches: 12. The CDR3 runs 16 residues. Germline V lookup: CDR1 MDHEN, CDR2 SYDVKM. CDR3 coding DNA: TGTGCCAGCAGTTCCATGGGGACAGGGAATCAGCATGGCTACACCTTC. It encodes CASSSMGTGNQHGYTF.

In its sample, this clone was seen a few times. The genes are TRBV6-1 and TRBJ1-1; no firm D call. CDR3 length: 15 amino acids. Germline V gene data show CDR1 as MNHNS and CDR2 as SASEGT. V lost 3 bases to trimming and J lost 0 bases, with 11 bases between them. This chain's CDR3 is CASSDQARVNTEAFF. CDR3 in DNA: TGTGCCAGCAGTGACCAAGCGAGGGTGAACACTGAAGCTTTCTTT.

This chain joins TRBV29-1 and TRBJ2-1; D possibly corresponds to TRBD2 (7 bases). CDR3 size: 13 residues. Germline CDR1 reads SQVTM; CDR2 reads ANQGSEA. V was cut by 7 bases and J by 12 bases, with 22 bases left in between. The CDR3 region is CSGEGGELRSQFF. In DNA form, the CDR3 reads TGCAGCGGCGAAGGGGGGGAACTGAGGTCGCAGTTCTTC.

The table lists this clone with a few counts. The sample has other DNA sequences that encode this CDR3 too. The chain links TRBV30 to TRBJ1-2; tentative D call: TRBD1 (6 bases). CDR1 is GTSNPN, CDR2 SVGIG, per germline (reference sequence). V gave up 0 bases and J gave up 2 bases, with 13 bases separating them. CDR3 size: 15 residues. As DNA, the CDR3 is TGTGCCTGGAGTGTACCGGGGCAGGGGAACTATGGCTACACCTTC. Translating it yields CAWSVPGQGNYGYTF.

The CDR3 DNA reads as TGTGCCAGCAGCTCGGGACTCATCTCCTACAATGAGCAGTTCTTC. It yields the protein CASSSGLISYNEQFF. The rearrangement uses TRBV7-2 and TRBJ2-1; TRBD2 might be the D (6 bases). In germline, CDR1 is SGHTA, CDR2 FQGNSA. Trimming removed 4 bases at V and 0 bases at J, with 10 bases between. CDR3 length: 15 residues.

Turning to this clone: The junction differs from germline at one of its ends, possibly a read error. The DNA of the CDR3 is TGTGCCAGTAGTCTAGACCCGGGGGTTCTGGAGACCCAGTACTTC. Translating it yields CASSLDPGVLETQYF. The gene calls are TRBV19 and TRBJ2-5, with D perhaps matching TRBD2 (6 bases). This CDR3 comprises 15 residues. The V gene's germline CDR1 is LNHDA and CDR2 SQIVND (reference sequence). The whole variable domain, filled in from reference TRBV19 and TRBJ2-5, reads DGGITQSPKYLFRKEGQNVTLSCEQNLNHDAMYWYRQDPGQGLRLIYYSQIVNDFQKGDIAEGYSVSREKKESFPLTVTSAQKNPTAFYLCASSLDPGVLETQYFGPGTRLLVL.

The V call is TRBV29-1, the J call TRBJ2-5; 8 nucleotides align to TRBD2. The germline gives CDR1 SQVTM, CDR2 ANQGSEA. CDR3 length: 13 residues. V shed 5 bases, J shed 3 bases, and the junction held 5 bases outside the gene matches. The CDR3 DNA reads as TGCAGCGTTATCGGGGGGGGCGAAGAGACCCAGTACTTC. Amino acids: CSVIGGGEETQYF.

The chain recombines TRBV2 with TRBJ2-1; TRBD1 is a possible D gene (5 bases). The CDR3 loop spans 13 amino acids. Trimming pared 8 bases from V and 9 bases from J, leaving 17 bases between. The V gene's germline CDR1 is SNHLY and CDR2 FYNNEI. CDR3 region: CASDLGARSEQFF. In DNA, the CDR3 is TGTGCCAGCGATTTAGGGGCTAGATCTGAGCAGTTCTTC.

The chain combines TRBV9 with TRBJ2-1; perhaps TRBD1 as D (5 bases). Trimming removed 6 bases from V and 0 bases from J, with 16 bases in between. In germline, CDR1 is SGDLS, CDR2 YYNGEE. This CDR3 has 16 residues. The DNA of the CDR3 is TGTGCCAGCACCCTAGGGGCGTCGGTCTCCTACAATGAGCAGTTCTTC. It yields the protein CASTLGASVSYNEQFF.

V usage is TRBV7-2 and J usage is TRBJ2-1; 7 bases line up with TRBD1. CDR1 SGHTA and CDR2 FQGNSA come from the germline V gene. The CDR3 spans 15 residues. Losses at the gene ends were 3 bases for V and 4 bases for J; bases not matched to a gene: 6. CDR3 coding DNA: TGTGCCAGCAGCTTCCGGGACAGCCAATACAATGAGCAGTTCTTC. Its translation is CASSFRDSQYNEQFF. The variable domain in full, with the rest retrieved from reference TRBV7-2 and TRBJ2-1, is GAGVSQSPSNKVTEKGKDVELRCDPISGHTALYWYRQSLGQGLEFLIYFQGNSAPDKSGLPSDRFSAERTGGSVSTLTIQRTQQEDSAVYLCASSFRDSQYNEQFFGPGTRLTVL.

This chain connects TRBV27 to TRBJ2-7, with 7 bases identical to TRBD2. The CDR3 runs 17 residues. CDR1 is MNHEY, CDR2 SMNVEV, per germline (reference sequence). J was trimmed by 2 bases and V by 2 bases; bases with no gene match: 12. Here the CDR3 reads CASSLPASSGSPYEQYF. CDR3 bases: TGTGCCAGCAGTTTACCCGCGAGTAGCGGGTCCCCCTACGAGCAGTACTTC.

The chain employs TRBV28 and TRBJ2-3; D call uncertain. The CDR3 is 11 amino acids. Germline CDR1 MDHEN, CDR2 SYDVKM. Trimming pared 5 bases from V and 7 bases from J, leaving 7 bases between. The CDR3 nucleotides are TGTGCCAGCAGTCCCTATTATACGCAGTATTTT. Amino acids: CASSPYYTQYF.